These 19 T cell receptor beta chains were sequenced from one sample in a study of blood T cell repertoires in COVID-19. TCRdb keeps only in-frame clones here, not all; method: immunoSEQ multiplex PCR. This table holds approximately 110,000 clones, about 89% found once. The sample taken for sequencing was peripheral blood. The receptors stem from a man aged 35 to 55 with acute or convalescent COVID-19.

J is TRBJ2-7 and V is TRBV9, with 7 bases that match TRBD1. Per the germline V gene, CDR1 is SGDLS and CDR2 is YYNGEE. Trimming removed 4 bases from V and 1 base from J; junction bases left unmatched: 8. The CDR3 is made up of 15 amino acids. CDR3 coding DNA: TGTGCCAGCAGCCCGACGCCGACAGGGTCCTACGAGCAGTACTTC. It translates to CASSPTPTGSYEQYF.

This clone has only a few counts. The CDR3 is CASSRDRGPGELFF. The CDR3 DNA reads as TGCGCCAGCAGCCGGGACAGGGGGCCTGGGGAGCTGTTTTTT. The chain recombines TRBV5-1 with TRBJ2-2, with 12 nucleotides matching TRBD1. Losses at the gene ends were 4 bases for V and 8 bases for J; bases not matched to a gene: 3. Germline assignment: CDR1 SGHRS and CDR2 YFSETQ. This CDR3 has 14 amino acids.

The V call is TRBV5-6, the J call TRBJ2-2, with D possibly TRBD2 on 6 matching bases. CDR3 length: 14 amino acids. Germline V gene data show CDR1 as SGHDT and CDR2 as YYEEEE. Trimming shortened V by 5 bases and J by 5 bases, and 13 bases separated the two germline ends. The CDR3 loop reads CASRRDSRTGELFF. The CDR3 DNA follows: TGTGCCAGCAGGCGGGACTCCCGGACCGGGGAGCTGTTTTTT.

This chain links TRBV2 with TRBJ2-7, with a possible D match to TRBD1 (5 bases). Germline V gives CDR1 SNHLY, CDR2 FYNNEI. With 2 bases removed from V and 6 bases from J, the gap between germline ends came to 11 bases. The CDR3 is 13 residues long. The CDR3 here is CASSERVGAEQYF. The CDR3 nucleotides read TGTGCCAGCAGTGAAAGGGTAGGGGCCGAGCAGTACTTC. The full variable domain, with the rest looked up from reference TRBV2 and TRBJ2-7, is EPEVTQTPSHQVTQMGQEVILRCVPISNHLYFYWYRQILGQKVEFLVSFYNNEISEKSEIFDDQFSVERPDGSNFTLKIRSTKLEDSAMYFCASSERVGAEQYFGPGTRLTVT.

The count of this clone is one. The CDR3 DNA is TGTGCCAGCTCGCCAGGACTTCCGAATTCACCCCTCCACTTT. Residues: CASSPGLPNSPLHF. The chain joins TRBV5-6 to TRBJ1-6; no clear D. V was pared by 7 bases and J by 7 bases, with 15 bases between. Per germline, CDR1 SGHDT and CDR2 YYEEEE. CDR3 length: 14 amino acids.

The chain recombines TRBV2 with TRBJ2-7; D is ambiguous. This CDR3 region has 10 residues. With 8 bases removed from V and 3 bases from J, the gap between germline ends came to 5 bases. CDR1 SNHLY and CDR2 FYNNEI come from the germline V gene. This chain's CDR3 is CASHFYEQYF. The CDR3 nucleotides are TGTGCCAGCCACTTCTACGAGCAGTACTTC.

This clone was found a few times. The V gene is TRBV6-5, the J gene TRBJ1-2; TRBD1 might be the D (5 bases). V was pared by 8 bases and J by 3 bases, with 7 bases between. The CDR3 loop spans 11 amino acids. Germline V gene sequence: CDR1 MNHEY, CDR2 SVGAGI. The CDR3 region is CASEGDYGYTF. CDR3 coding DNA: TGTGCCAGCGAAGGGGACTATGGCTACACCTTC.

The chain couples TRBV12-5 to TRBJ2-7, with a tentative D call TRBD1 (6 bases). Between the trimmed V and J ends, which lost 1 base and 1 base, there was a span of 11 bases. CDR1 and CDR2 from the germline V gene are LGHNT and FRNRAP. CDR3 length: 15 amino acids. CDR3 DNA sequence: TGTGCTAGTGGTTTGGACAGGGTTAGGTCCTACGAGCAGTACTTC. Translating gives CASGLDRVRSYEQYF.

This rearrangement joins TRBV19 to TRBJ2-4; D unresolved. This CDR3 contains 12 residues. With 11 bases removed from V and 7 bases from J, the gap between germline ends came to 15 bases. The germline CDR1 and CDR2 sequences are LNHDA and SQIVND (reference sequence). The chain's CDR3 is CASTNSWNIQYF. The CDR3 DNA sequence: TGTGCCTCCACCAACAGCTGGAACATTCAGTACTTC. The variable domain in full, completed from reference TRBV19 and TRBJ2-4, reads DGGITQSPKYLFRKEGQNVTLSCEQNLNHDAMYWYRQDPGQGLRLIYYSQIVNDFQKGDIAEGYSVSREKKESFPLTVTSAQKNPTAFYLCASTNSWNIQYFGAGTRLSVL.

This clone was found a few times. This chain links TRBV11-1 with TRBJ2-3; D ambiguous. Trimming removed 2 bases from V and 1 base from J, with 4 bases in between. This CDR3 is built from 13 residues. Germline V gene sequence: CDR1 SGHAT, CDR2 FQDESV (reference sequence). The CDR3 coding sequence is TGTGCCAGCAGCTTACATCGCACAGATACGCAGTATTTT. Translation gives CASSLHRTDTQYF. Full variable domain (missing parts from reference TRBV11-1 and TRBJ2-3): EAEVAQSPRYKITEKSQAVAFWCDPISGHATLYWYRQILGQGPELLVQFQDESVVDDSQLPKDRFSAERLKGVDSTLKIQPAELGDSAMYLCASSLHRTDTQYFGPGTRLTVL.

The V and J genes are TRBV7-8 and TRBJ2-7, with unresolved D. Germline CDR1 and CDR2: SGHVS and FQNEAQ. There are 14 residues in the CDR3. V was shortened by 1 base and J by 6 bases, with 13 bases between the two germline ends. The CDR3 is CASSLVGRLSEQYF. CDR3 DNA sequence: TGTGCCAGCAGCTTAGTTGGCAGGTTGAGCGAGCAGTACTTC.

CDR3 in amino acids: CASSSQGFGTEAFF. Here the CDR3 DNA reads TGTGCCAGCAGCTCGCAGGGATTTGGGACTGAAGCTTTCTTT. The chain employs TRBV7-2 and TRBJ1-1; tentative D call: TRBD1 (5 bases). This CDR3 region has 14 residues. Trimming pared 4 bases from V and 5 bases from J, leaving 14 bases between. Germline CDR1 SGHTA, CDR2 FQGNSA. Drawing the rest from reference TRBV7-2 and TRBJ1-1, the complete variable domain is GAGVSQSPSNKVTEKGKDVELRCDPISGHTALYWYRQSLGQGLEFLIYFQGNSAPDKSGLPSDRFSAERTGGSVSTLTIQRTQQEDSAVYLCASSSQGFGTEAFFGQGTRLTVV.

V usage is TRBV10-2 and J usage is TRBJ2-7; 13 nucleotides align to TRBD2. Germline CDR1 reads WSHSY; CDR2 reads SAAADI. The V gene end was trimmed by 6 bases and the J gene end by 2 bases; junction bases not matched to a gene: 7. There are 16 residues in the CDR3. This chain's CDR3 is CASRDDGLAGAYEQYF. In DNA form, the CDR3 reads TGCGCCAGCAGAGACGATGGACTAGCGGGGGCCTACGAGCAGTACTTC.

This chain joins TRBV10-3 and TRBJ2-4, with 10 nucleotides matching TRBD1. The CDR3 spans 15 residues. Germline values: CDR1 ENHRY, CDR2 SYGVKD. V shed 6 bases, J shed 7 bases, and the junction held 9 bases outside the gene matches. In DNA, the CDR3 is TGTGCCATCAGCATGGGACAGGGGTCCGGGAACATTCAGTACTTC. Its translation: CAISMGQGSGNIQYF.

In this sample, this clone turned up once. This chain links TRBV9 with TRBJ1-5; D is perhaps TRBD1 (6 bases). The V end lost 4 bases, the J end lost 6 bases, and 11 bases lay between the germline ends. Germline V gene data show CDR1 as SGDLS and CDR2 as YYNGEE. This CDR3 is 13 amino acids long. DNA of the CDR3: TGTGCCAGCAGCTTGGGACATGGTCAGCCCCAGCATTTT. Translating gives CASSLGHGQPQHF.

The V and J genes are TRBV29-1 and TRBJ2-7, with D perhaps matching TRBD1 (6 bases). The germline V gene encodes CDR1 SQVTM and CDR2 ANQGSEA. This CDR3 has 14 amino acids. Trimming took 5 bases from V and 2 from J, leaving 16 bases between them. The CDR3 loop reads CSVLFTGSPYEQYF. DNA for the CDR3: TGCAGCGTTCTCTTCACAGGGTCCCCCTACGAGCAGTACTTC.

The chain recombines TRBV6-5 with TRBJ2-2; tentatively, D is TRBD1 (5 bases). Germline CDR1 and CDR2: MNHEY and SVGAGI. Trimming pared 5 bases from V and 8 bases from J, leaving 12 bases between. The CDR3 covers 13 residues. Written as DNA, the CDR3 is TGTGCCAGCAGTCAGGGCCCGTCGGGGGAGCTGTTTTTT. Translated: CASSQGPSGELFF.

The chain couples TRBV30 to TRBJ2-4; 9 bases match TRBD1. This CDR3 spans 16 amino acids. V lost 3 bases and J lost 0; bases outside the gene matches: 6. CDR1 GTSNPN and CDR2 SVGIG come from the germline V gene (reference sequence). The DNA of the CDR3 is TGTGCCTGGAGCCACCGGGACAGGGAAGCCAAAAACATTCAGTACTTC. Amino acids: CAWSHRDREAKNIQYF.

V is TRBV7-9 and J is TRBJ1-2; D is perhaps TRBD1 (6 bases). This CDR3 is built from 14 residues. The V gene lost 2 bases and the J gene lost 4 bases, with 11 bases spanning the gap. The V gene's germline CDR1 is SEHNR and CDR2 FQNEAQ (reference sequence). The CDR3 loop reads CASSLLQGTYGYTF. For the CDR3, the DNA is TGTGCCAGCAGCTTATTACAGGGCACCTATGGCTACACCTTC. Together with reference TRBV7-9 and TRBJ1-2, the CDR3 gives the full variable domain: DTGVSQNPRHKITKRGQNVTFRCDPISEHNRLYWYRQTLGQGPEFLTYFQNEAQLEKSRLLSDRFSAERPKGSFSTLEIQRTEQGDSAMYLCASSLLQGTYGYTFGSGTRLTVV.